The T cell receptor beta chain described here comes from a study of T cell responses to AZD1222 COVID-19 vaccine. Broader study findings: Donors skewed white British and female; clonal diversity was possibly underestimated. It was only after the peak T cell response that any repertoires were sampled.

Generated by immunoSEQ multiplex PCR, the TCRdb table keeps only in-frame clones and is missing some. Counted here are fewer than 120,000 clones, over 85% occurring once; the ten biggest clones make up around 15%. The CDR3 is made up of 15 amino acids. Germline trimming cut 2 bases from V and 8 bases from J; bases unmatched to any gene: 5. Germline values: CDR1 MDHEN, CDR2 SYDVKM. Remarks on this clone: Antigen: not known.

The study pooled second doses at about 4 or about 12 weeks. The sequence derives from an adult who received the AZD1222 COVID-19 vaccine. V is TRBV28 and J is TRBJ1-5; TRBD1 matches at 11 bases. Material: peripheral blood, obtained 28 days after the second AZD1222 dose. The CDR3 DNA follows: TGTGCCAGCAGTTTAGGAGGACAGGGGGCTAAGCCCCAGCATTTT. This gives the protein CASSLGGQGAKPQHF.